Below are 5 T cell receptor beta chains sequenced from a single sample in a study of cytomegalovirus exposure and HLA in healthy donors. Use of 60 Vbeta and 13 Jbeta primers characterized the PCR. Produced via immunoSEQ multiplex PCR; TCRdb's table is partial and in-frame only. This sample carries 190,000 or so clones, with less than 0.9% going to the ten biggest clones. Sequencing used PBMCs. The receptors stem from a boy under 18 in good health and CMV-seronegative.

The V gene is TRBV4-2, the J gene TRBJ2-7; perhaps TRBD2 as D (5 bases). V was trimmed by 3 bases and J by 1 base, leaving 13 bases between them. The CDR3 covers 15 residues. The V gene's germline CDR1 is LGHNA and CDR2 YNFKEQ. CDR3 sequence reads: CASSQASSQSYEQYF. The CDR3 DNA sequence: TGTGCCAGCAGCCAGGCTAGCTCTCAGTCCTACGAGCAGTACTTC.

This chain links TRBV5-4 with TRBJ1-1, with a weak D call TRBD1 (5 bases). The germline V gene encodes CDR1 SGHNT and CDR2 YYREEE (reference sequence). The V and J ends lost 3 bases and 2 bases respectively, with 14 bases between them. This CDR3 has 15 residues. DNA of the CDR3: TGTGCCAGCAGCTCCACCCGGGGGGGTAACACTGAAGCTTTCTTT. Encoded protein: CASSSTRGGNTEAFF.

The rearrangement uses TRBV9 and TRBJ1-2, with D possibly TRBD1 on 5 matching bases. CDR1 and CDR2 (germline): SGDLS, YYNGEE. This CDR3 is 15 amino acids long. V dropped 5 bases and J dropped 2 bases, with 16 bases sitting between them. The CDR3: CASSVRGTENYGYTF. In DNA form, the CDR3 reads TGTGCCAGCAGTGTTAGGGGAACGGAGAACTATGGCTACACCTTC.

The rearrangement links TRBV5-4 to TRBJ1-2; TRBD1 matches 7 bases. With V trimmed by 4 bases and J by 8 bases, 8 bases remained unmatched. Germline CDR1 and CDR2: SGHNT and YYREEE (reference sequence). The CDR3 contains 13 residues. The CDR3 DNA follows: TGTGCCAGCAGCCCGGCAAGGGGGCAAGGCTACACCTTC. Encoded protein: CASSPARGQGYTF. Full variable domain (outside the CDR3, taken from reference TRBV5-4 and TRBJ1-2): ETGVTQSPTHLIKTRGQQVTLRCSSQSGHNTVSWYQQALGQGPQFIFQYYREEENGRGNFPPRFSGLQFPNYSSELNVNALELDDSALYLCASSPARGQGYTFGSGTRLTVV.

CDR3 coding DNA: TGTGCCTGGAGAGACAGGGTAGAAAAACTGTTTTTT. Its protein product is CAWRDRVEKLFF. The V call is TRBV30, the J call TRBJ1-4; 7 bases map to TRBD1. With 3 bases clipped from V and 8 bases from J, the junction kept 3 bases outside the gene matches. This CDR3 is built from 12 residues. Germline V gene data show CDR1 as GTSNPN and CDR2 as SVGIG (reference sequence).